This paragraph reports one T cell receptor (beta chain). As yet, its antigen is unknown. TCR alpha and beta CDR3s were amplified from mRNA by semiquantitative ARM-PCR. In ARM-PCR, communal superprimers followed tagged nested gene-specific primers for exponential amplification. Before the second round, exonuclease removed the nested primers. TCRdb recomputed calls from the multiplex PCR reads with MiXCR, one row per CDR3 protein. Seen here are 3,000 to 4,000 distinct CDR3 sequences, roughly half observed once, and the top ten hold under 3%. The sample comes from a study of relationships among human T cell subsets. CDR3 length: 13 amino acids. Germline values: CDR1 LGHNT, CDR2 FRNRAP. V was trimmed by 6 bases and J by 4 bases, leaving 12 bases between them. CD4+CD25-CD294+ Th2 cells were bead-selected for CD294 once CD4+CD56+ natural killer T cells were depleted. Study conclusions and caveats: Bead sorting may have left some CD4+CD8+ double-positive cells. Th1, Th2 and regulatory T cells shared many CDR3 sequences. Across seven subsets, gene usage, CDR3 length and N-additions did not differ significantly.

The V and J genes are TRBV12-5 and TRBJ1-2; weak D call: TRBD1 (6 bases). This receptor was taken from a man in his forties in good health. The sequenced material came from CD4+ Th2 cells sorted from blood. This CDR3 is CASGLGGSYGYTF. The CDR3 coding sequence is TGTGCTAGTGGATTAGGGGGGTCCTATGGCTACACCTTC.